The source of this TCR beta chain is a study of cytomegalovirus exposure and HLA in healthy donors. Study-wide results and limits: In an earlier analysis, about 87% or about 30%: the productive usage of most TCR beta V segments.

PCR used 60 Vbeta primers and 13 Jbeta primers. Produced via immunoSEQ multiplex PCR; TCRdb's table is partial and in-frame only. The sample has about 97,000 clones; about three quarters are singletons. Only one count was recorded for this clone. The target antigen is unknown. Input material: PBMCs. The receptor was isolated from a man in his forties or fifties in good health and CMV-seronegative.

The CDR3 spells CASSSVTIAGHYEQYF. CDR3 sequence (DNA): TGTGCCAGCAGCTCCGTGACTATAGCGGGGCACTACGAGCAGTACTTC. This rearrangement joins TRBV5-6 to TRBJ2-7; 8 bases map to TRBD2. This CDR3 comprises 16 residues. The germline CDR1 and CDR2 sequences are SGHDT and YYEEEE. The trim removed 3 bases at V and 3 bases at J, leaving 11 bases unmatched.